The present T cell receptor beta chain was sequenced within a study of PD-1 blockade in classical Hodgkin lymphoma. Time point noted: newly diagnosed, previously untreated cHL patient sample. CD4+ T cells were purified from thawed PBMCs by negative selection. A comparison was provided by newly diagnosed, untreated classical Hodgkin lymphoma PBMCs. The method was immunoSEQ multiplex PCR; TCRdb's version includes in-frame clones alone and lacks a portion of them. The profile shows under 40,000 clones, 88% of them singletons. The ends were cut back, 4 bases at V and 1 base at J, with 15 bases in the middle. CDR1 and CDR2 (germline): WSHSY, SAAADI. CDR3 length: 16 residues. Regarding this clone: Its cognate antigen is unknown.

Whole-study results and caveats: Reports described newly diagnosed patients as having lower baseline TCR diversity than healthy donors.

The sequenced material came from CD4+ T cells from blood. The J gene is TRBJ2-3, the V gene TRBV10-2; D unclear. The receptor was isolated from a human donor with classical Hodgkin lymphoma. This CDR3 reads CASSVSGSVGTDTQYF. CDR3 nucleotide sequence: TGCGCCAGCAGTGTCTCTGGAAGCGTGGGCACAGATACGCAGTATTTT.